This T cell receptor beta chain stems from a study of blood T cell repertoires in COVID-19. Study-wide context: The analysed material was cDNA or gDNA that came from T cells, B-cell-depleted T cells, or PBMCs.

The sample holds one count of this clone. Methods used by the authors: Amplified reference gene primers provided the basis for estimating nucleated cell counts. This table comes from immunoSEQ multiplex PCR, and its TCRdb copy is limited to in-frame clones, with some not included. V, J and clone size are taken as reported in that table, and D and trimming were inferred from the DNA itself. Among approximately 240,000 clones listed, nearly 85% were seen once. This CDR3 spans 16 amino acids. J gave up 3 bases and V 4 bases, and 14 bases lay outside the gene matches. CDR1 SQVTM and CDR2 ANQGSEA come from the germline V gene.

The sequence came from a woman aged 25-40 years with COVID-19, enrolled during active disease. The sequenced sample consisted of peripheral blood. The rearrangement joins TRBV29-1 to TRBJ2-7, with TRBD2 identical over 8 bases. As DNA, the CDR3 is TGCAGCGTTGGGAAAGATACTAGCGGAGTGGTCTACGAGCAGTACTTC. As protein: CSVGKDTSGVVYEQYF.